This T cell receptor beta chain was sequenced for a study of TIL therapy for anti-PD-1-resistant metastatic lung cancer. Points from the study as a whole: Compared with baseline intratumoral T cells, expanded TIL cultures were more clonal and less diverse (roughly 6.3% vs 31%).

Turning to this clone: No antigen is known for it.

Germline values: CDR1 KGHSH, CDR2 LQKENI. With 3 bases removed from V and 8 bases from J, the gap between germline ends came to 7 bases. The CDR3 covers 11 residues. Time point in this sample: pre-treatment sample, taken before nivolumab and TIL therapy. Tumor tissue came from excised metastases, mostly pleural nodules or supraclavicular lymph nodes. Tumor harvest preceded PD-1/PD-L1 blockade, followed by nivolumab treatment. The libraries were made with immunoSEQ v3. Here immunoSEQ multiplex PCR was the method, and the copy in TCRdb shows in-frame clones only, minus some. Of approximately 12,000 clones in the sample, roughly 60% were seen once.

Source: tumor tissue, taken at baseline. This sequence was found in a person aged 25-79 years with non-small cell lung cancer. The chain joins TRBV18 to TRBJ1-2, with D unresolved. The CDR3 sequence: CASSPGFGYTF. The DNA of the CDR3 is TGTGCCAGCTCACCCGGCTTCGGCTACACCTTC. Filled out from reference TRBV18 and TRBJ1-2, the complete variable domain reads NAGVMQNPRHLVRRRGQEARLRCSPMKGHSHVYWYRQLPEEGLKFMVYLQKENIIDESGMPKERFSAEFPKEGPSILRIQQVVRGDSAAYFCASSPGFGYTFGSGTRLTVV.